These 14 T cell receptor beta chains originate from one sample sequenced in a study of neurological immune-mediated disorders. MiXCR, applied by TCRdb to the 5' RACE reads, yields one record per CDR3 protein. Among approximately 47,000 distinct CDR3 sequences, around an eighth were seen once, and the ten largest hold roughly 11%. Specified time point: longitudinal time-point 3. The sample taken for sequencing was PBMCs. All receptors derive from a man younger than 40 in good health.

This clonotype has a count of ten or more. The V gene is TRBV12-3 or TRBV12-4, the J gene TRBJ2-2; D possibly corresponds to TRBD2 (6 bases). The CDR3 is made up of 14 amino acids. V lost 11 bases, J lost 1 base, and 14 bases lay in between. CDR3 nucleotides: TGTGCCTCTCACGCGGGGCAGAACACCGGGGAGCTGTTTTTT. Its protein is CASHAGQNTGELFF.

This clonotype occurred many times. This chain uses TRBV28 with TRBJ2-5; no definite D call. Germline-derived CDR1 and CDR2 are MDHEN and SYDVKM. CDR3 length: 13 residues. Trimming cost V 5 bases and J 8 bases, with 15 bases left between them. CDR3 DNA sequence: TGTGCCAGCAGTACCGGGCCCTTAGGAACCCAGTACTTC. Translated: CASSTGPLGTQYF.

This clonotype came up many times. The chain is built from TRBV5-1 and TRBJ2-7, with D perhaps TRBD2 (5 bases). The V gene lost 4 bases and the J gene lost 0 bases, with 14 bases spanning the gap. The CDR3 totals 15 residues. The germline CDR1 and CDR2 sequences are SGHRS and YFSETQ. CDR3 protein: CASSQAGTSSYEQYF. DNA of the CDR3: TGCGCCAGCAGCCAGGCGGGCACTAGCTCCTACGAGCAGTACTTC.

This clonotype was counted ten times or more. The genes are TRBV9 and TRBJ2-5; either TRBD1 or TRBD2 may fit D (6 bases each). The V and J ends lost 4 bases and 5 bases respectively, with 18 bases between them. In germline, CDR1 is SGDLS, CDR2 YYNGEE. This CDR3 has 15 residues. The CDR3 here is CASSRQDGRGETQYF. The CDR3 DNA follows: TGTGCCAGCAGCAGACAGGACGGACGGGGGGAGACCCAGTACTTC. Using reference TRBV9 and TRBJ2-5 for the parts outside the CDR3, the full variable domain is DSGVTQTPKHLITATGQRVTLRCSPRSGDLSVYWYQQSLDQGLQFLIQYYNGEERAKGNILERFSAQQFPDLHSELNLSSLELGDSALYFCASSRQDGRGETQYFGPGTRLLVL.

In this sample, this clonotype turned up many times. V gene TRBV20-1 combines with J gene TRBJ2-1; D call uncertain. The CDR3 spans 12 residues. Germline V gene lookup returns CDR1 DFQATT and CDR2 SNEGSKA (reference sequence). V lost 6 bases to trimming and J lost 0 bases, with 6 bases between them. This CDR3 reads CSAASSYNEQFF. The CDR3 DNA sequence: TGCAGTGCAGCAAGCTCCTACAATGAGCAGTTCTTC.

This clonotype has more than one count but fewer than ten. The V call is TRBV20-1, the J call TRBJ1-4; 10 bases agree with TRBD1. Germline-derived CDR1 and CDR2 are DFQATT and SNEGSKA (reference sequence). The CDR3 has 14 residues. V shed 6 bases and J 6 bases; nucleotides not matched to a gene: 7. This CDR3 is CSATRQGAYEKLFF. The CDR3 region has the DNA TGCAGTGCAACCCGACAGGGGGCTTATGAAAAACTGTTTTTT.

This clonotype was seen ten or more times. The rearrangement uses TRBV14 and TRBJ2-7; TRBD1 matches 8 bases. CDR1 is SGHDN and CDR2 is FVKESK in the germline V gene. V trimming: 7 bases; J trimming: 3 bases; junction bases outside the gene matches: 8. The CDR3 has 14 residues. CDR3 sequence: CASTNPDRVYEQYF. CDR3 sequence (DNA): TGTGCCAGCACCAACCCGGACAGGGTCTACGAGCAGTACTTC.

The J gene is TRBJ2-7, the V gene TRBV18; 10 positions match TRBD1. J gave up 1 base and V 1 base, and 4 bases lay outside the gene matches. CDR1 KGHSH and CDR2 LQKENI come from the germline V gene. The CDR3 sequence is 16 residues long. The CDR3 bases are TGTGCCAGCTCACCACGCCGGGACAGGGGTTCCTACGAGCAGTACTTC. It encodes CASSPRRDRGSYEQYF.

V usage is TRBV6-2 or TRBV6-3 and J usage is TRBJ2-7; possible D gene TRBD1, 5 bases. Germline V gives CDR1 MNHEY, CDR2 SVGEGT. Trimming removed 8 bases from V and 9 bases from J, with 20 bases in between. The CDR3 totals 13 residues. Here the CDR3 DNA reads TGTGCCAGCCACGACAATAAGGGGAATGGGCAGTACTTC. Its protein is CASHDNKGNGQYF.

The table lists this clonotype with many counts. The chain has TRBV28 and TRBJ1-1; TRBD1 matches 9 bases. Germline assignment: CDR1 MDHEN and CDR2 SYDVKM. The CDR3 sequence is 15 residues long. The V and J ends lost 4 bases and 1 base, in that order; junction bases with no gene match: 4. This CDR3 reads CASSSRGQGNTEAFF. The CDR3 nucleotides are TGTGCCAGCAGTTCTAGGGGACAGGGGAACACTGAAGCTTTCTTT.

This clonotype showed up just a few times. The rearrangement uses TRBV10-3 and TRBJ2-1; 8 bases match TRBD1. V shed 0 bases, J shed 6 bases, and the junction held 7 bases outside the gene matches. Germline V CDR1 and CDR2: ENHRY, SYGVKD. The CDR3 totals 16 residues. The CDR3 region is CAISESMGQASNEQFF. The CDR3 DNA follows: TGTGCCATCAGTGAGTCGATGGGACAGGCGTCCAATGAGCAGTTCTTC.

This chain links TRBV29-1 with TRBJ2-3, with TRBD1 identical over 7 bases. After removal of 3 bases from V and 3 bases from J, the junction contained 6 bases not matched to a gene. The CDR3 totals 14 residues. Germline V gene lookup returns CDR1 SQVTM and CDR2 ANQGSEA. Written as DNA, the CDR3 is TGCAGCGTTGAGGGGACAGCGACGACAGATACGCAGTATTTT. Translating it yields CSVEGTATTDTQYF.

A remark on this clonotype: A much larger clone differs from this one at a single base, so this may be a read error. This sequence joins TRBV11-1 and TRBJ2-5; no reliable D call. The better agreement between TRBJ2-1 and the DNA end casts doubt on the J call. The CDR3 is 11 amino acids. Germline V CDR1 and CDR2: SGHAT, FQDESV (reference sequence). DNA for the CDR3: TGTGCCAGCAACGCCTTCAATGAGCAGTTCTTC. Protein sequence: CASNAFNEQFF.

This clonotype was observed at least ten times. This chain uses TRBV5-1 with TRBJ2-6; D is ambiguous. The CDR3 is 17 amino acids. Germline CDR1 is SGHRS and CDR2 is YFSETQ. Trimming shortened V by 4 bases and J by 0 bases, and 14 bases separated the two germline ends. Written as DNA, the CDR3 is TGCGCCAGCAGCCCGATATTTTCGAGCTCTGGGGCCAACGTCCTGACTTTC. Residues: CASSPIFSSSGANVLTF.